This entry concerns a single T cell receptor beta chain. The sample originates from a study of T cell repertoires in cytomegalovirus infection. A single record per CDR3 protein comes from TCRdb applying MiXCR to the reads. The data show just under 550,000 distinct CDR3 sequences, with about 25% seen just once and approximately 13% held by the top ten. The sample comprised PBMCs. The sequence was collected from a human donor in good health (CMV status not recorded). Some clones in this sample may be carry-over from other donors' samples.

The CDR3 here is CATSRDGGLAGVGPNEQFF. The CDR3 DNA reads TGTGCCACCAGCAGAGATGGGGGACTAGCGGGAGTGGGACCCAATGAGCAGTTCTTC. The chain couples TRBV15 to TRBJ2-1, with 14 bases lining up with TRBD2. CDR1 and CDR2 (germline): LNHNV, YYDKDF (reference sequence). There are 19 residues in the CDR3. J gave up 6 bases and V 0 bases, and 10 bases lay outside the gene matches.